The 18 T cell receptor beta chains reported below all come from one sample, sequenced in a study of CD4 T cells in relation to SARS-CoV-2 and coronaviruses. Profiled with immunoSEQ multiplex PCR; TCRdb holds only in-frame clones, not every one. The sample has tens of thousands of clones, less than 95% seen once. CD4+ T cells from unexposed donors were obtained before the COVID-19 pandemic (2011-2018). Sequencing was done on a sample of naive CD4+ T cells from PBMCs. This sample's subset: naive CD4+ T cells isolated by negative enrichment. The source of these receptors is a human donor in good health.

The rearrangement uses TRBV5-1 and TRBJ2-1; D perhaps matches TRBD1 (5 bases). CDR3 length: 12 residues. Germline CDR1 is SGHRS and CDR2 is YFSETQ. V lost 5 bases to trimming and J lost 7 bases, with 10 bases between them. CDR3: CASRVTGNEQFF. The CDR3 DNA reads TGCGCCAGCAGGGTAACAGGTAATGAGCAGTTCTTC.

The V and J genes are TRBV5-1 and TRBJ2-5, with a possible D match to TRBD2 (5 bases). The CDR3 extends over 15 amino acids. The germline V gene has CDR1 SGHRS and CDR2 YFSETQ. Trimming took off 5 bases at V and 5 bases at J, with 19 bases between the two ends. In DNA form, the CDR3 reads TGCGCCAGCAGTTTTTCTCCGGATCAGCGGGAGACCCAGTACTTC. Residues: CASSFSPDQRETQYF.

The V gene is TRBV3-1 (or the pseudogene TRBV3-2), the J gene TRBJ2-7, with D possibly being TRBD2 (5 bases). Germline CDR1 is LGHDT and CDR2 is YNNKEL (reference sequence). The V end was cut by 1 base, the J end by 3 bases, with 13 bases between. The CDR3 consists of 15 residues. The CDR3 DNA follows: TGTGCCAGCAGCCAAGGTCCCGGGGTTAACTACGAGCAGTACTTC. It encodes CASSQGPGVNYEQYF.

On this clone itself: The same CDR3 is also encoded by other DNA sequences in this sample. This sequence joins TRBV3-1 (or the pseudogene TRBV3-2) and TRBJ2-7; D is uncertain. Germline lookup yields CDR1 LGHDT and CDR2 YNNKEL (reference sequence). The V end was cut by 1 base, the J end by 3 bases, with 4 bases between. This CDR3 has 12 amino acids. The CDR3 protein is CASSQGGYEQYF. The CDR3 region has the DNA TGTGCCAGCAGCCAAGGAGGCTACGAGCAGTACTTC.

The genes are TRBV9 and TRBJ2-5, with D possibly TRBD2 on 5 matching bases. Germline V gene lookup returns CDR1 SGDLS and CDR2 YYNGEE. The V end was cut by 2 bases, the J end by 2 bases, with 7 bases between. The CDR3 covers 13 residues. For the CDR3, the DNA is TGTGCCAGCAGCGTCGGGGATCAAGAGACCCAGTACTTC. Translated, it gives CASSVGDQETQYF. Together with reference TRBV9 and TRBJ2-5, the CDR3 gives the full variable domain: DSGVTQTPKHLITATGQRVTLRCSPRSGDLSVYWYQQSLDQGLQFLIQYYNGEERAKGNILERFSAQQFPDLHSELNLSSLELGDSALYFCASSVGDQETQYFGPGTRLLVL.

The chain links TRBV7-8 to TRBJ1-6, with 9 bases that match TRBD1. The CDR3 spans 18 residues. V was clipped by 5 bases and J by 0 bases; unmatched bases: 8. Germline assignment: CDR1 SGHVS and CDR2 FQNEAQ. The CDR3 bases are TGTGCCAGCAGCCTCTGGGGGACAGGGAGCTCCTATAATTCACCCCTCCACTTT. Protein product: CASSLWGTGSSYNSPLHF.

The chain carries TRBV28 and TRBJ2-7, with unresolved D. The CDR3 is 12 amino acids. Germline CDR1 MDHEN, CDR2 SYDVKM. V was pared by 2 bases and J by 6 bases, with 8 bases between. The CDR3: CASSLRRLEQYF. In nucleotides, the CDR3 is TGTGCCAGCAGTTTACGCAGGCTCGAGCAGTACTTC.

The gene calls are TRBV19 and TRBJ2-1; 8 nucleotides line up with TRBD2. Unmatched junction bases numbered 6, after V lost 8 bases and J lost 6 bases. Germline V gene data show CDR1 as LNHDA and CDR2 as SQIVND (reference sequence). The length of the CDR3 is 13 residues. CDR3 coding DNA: TGTGCCAGTTCCCCTAGCGGGCTCAATGAGCAGTTCTTC. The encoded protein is CASSPSGLNEQFF.

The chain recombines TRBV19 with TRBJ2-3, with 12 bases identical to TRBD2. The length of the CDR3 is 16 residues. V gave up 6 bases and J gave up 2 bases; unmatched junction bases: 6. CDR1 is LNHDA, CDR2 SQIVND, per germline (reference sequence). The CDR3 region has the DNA TGTGCCAGTAGCAAGACTAGCGGGAGATCCACAGATACGCAGTATTTT. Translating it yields CASSKTSGRSTDTQYF.

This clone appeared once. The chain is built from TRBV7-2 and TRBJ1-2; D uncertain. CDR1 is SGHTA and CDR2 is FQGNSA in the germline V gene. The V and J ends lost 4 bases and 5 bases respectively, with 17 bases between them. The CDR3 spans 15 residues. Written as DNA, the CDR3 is TGTGCCAGCAGCTCGTTTCGAGTGTCGTGGTATGGCTACACCTTC. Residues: CASSSFRVSWYGYTF.

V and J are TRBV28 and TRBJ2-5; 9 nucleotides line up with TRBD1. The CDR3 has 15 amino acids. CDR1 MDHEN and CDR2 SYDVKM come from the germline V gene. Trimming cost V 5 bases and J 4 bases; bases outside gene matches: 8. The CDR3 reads CASSPMTGGLETQYF. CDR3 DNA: TGTGCCAGCAGTCCTATGACAGGGGGGCTAGAGACCCAGTACTTC.

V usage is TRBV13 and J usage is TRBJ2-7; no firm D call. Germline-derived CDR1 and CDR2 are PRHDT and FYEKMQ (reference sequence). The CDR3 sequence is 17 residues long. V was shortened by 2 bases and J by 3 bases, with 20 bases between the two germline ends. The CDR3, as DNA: TGTGCCAGCAGCTTATCAATATTTGGAGCGCCCCACTACGAGCAGTACTTC. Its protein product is CASSLSIFGAPHYEQYF.

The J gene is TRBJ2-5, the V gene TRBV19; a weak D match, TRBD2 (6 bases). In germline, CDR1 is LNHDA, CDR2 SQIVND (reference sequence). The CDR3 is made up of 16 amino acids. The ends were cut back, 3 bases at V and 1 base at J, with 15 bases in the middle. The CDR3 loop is CASSMGTGVGQETQYF. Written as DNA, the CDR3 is TGTGCCAGTAGTATGGGGACGGGAGTCGGCCAAGAGACCCAGTACTTC.

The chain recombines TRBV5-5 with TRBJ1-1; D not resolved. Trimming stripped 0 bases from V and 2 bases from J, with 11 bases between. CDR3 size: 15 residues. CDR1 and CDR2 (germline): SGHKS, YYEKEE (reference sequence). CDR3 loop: CASSLGLSLNTEAFF. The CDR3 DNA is TGTGCCAGCAGCTTGGGGCTCTCCTTAAACACTGAAGCTTTCTTT. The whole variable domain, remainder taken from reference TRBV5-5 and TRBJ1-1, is DAGVTQSPTHLIKTRGQQVTLRCSPISGHKSVSWYQQVLGQGPQFIFQYYEKEERGRGNFPDRFSARQFPNYSSELNVNALLLGDSALYLCASSLGLSLNTEAFFGQGTRLTVV.

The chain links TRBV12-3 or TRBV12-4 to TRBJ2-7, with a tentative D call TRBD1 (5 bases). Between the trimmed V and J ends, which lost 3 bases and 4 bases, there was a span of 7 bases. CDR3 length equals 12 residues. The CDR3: CASSFNRYEQYF. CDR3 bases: TGTGCCAGCAGTTTCAACAGGTACGAGCAGTACTTC.

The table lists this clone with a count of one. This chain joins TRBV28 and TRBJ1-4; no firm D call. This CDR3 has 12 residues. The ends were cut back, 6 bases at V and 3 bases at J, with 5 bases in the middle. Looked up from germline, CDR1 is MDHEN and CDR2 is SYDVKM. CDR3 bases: TGTGCCAGCAGACAGTCTAATGAAAAACTGTTTTTT. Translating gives CASRQSNEKLFF.

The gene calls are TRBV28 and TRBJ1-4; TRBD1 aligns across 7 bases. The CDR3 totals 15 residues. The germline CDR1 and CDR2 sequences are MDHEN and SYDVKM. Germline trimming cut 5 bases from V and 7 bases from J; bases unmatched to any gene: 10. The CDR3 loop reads CASSIQGIVSEKLFF. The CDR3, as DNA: TGTGCCAGCAGTATACAGGGGATTGTGAGTGAAAAACTGTTTTTT.

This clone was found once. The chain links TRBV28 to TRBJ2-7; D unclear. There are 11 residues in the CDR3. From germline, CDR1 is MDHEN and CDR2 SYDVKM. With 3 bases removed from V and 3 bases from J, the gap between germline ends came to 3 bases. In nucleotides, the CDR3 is TGTGCCAGCAGTTTGGGCTACGAGCAGTACTTC. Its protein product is CASSLGYEQYF.